The 28 T cell receptor beta chains below come from one sample, sequenced in a study of T cell repertoires in cytomegalovirus infection. TCRdb called the reads again in MiXCR, with one record for every CDR3 protein. The data hold a few hundred thousand distinct CDR3 sequences, with about 33% observed a single time. No antigen is known for these receptors. Sequencing was performed on cultured PBMCs, taken from culture after CMV antigen stimulation. These receptors all come from a human donor in good health (CMV status not recorded). Some clones in this sample may be carry-over from other donors' samples.

This clonotype was seen repeatedly, ten times or more. This chain connects TRBV5-6 to TRBJ1-1; 8 nucleotides line up with TRBD1. The CDR3 is 15 residues long. Germline CDR1 is SGHDT and CDR2 is YYEEEE. The trim removed 4 bases at V and 4 bases at J, leaving 9 bases unmatched. CDR3: CASSPRTGWTTEAFF. In DNA, the CDR3 is TGTGCCAGCAGCCCCAGGACAGGGTGGACCACTGAAGCTTTCTTT. The full variable domain, rest sourced from reference TRBV5-6 and TRBJ1-1, is DAGVTQSPTHLIKTRGQQVTLRCSPKSGHDTVSWYQQALGQGPQFIFQYYEEEERQRGNFPDRFSGHQFPNYSSELNVNALLLGDSALYLCASSPRTGWTTEAFFGQGTRLTVV.

The chain is built from TRBV6-2 or TRBV6-3 and TRBJ2-1; D might be TRBD2 (7 bases). V was trimmed by 6 bases and J by 7 bases, leaving 13 bases between them. Germline V gene data show CDR1 as MNHEY and CDR2 as SVGEGT. The CDR3 spans 13 residues. CDR3: CASRGGGWNEQFF. In DNA, the CDR3 is TGTGCCAGCAGAGGGGGAGGGTGGAATGAGCAGTTCTTC.

A few counts support this clonotype. This chain connects TRBV12-3 or TRBV12-4 to TRBJ1-6; TRBD1 aligns across 9 bases. This CDR3 contains 15 residues. The trim removed 6 bases at V and 3 bases at J, leaving 3 bases unmatched. The chain's CDR3 is CASRPTGGYNSPLHF. The CDR3 DNA reads TGTGCCAGCAGACCGACAGGGGGCTATAATTCACCCCTCCACTTT.

The CDR3 coding sequence is TGTGCCAGGATAAGGGTTGGCAGGGGGAACACTGAAGCTTTCTTT. Residues: CARIRVGRGNTEAFF. The chain recombines TRBV2 with TRBJ1-1, with a weak D call TRBD1 (6 bases). Germline V CDR1 and CDR2: SNHLY, FYNNEI. This CDR3 region has 15 residues. V was clipped by 9 bases and J by 1 base, with 18 bases between them. The full variable domain, its missing parts supplied by reference TRBV2 and TRBJ1-1, is EPEVTQTPSHQVTQMGQEVILRCVPISNHLYFYWYRQILGQKVEFLVSFYNNEISEKSEIFDDQFSVERPDGSNFTLKIRSTKLEDSAMYFCARIRVGRGNTEAFFGQGTRLTVV.

J is TRBJ2-7 and V is TRBV4-1, with 9 nucleotides matching TRBD1. CDR3 length: 18 residues. The germline CDR1 and CDR2 sequences are MGHRA and YSYEKL. Trimming removed 1 base from V and 4 bases from J; junction bases left unmatched: 14. Written as DNA, the CDR3 is TGCGCCAGCAGCCAAGTGATCCCAACCGGGACAGGGAGTTACGAGCAGTACTTC. Translating it yields CASSQVIPTGTGSYEQYF.

This chain links TRBV27 with TRBJ1-2; 7 nucleotides match TRBD1. Unmatched junction bases numbered 11, after V lost 6 bases and J lost 4 bases. CDR3 length equals 15 residues. Germline V gene data show CDR1 as MNHEY and CDR2 as SMNVEV (reference sequence). CDR3 in DNA: TGTGCCAGCAGCAGGACAGGCCGACCCCTCTATGGCTACACCTTC. Residues: CASSRTGRPLYGYTF.

V gene TRBV20-1 combines with J gene TRBJ1-5, with TRBD1 matching 8 bases. The CDR3 contains 15 residues. The germline V gene encodes CDR1 DFQATT and CDR2 SNEGSKA (reference sequence). The V segment lost 3 bases and the J segment 3 bases; nucleotides outside the gene matches: 7. The CDR3 DNA is TGCAGTGCTAGGGCAGGGGGCGGTTTCAATCAGCCCCAGCATTTT. Its translation: CSARAGGGFNQPQHF.

The chain employs TRBV11-2 and TRBJ2-1; a weak D match, TRBD1 (5 bases). This CDR3 has 16 amino acids. V lost 1 base to trimming and J lost 0 bases, with 10 bases between them. CDR1 is SGHAT, CDR2 FQNNGV, per germline. For the CDR3, the DNA is TGTGCCAGCAGCTTAGGAAGTGACAGCTCCTACAATGAGCAGTTCTTC. It codes for CASSLGSDSSYNEQFF.

The chain couples TRBV15 to TRBJ1-4; possible D gene TRBD1, 6 bases. Deletions cut 3 bases from V and 5 bases from J, with 13 bases between. This CDR3 has 15 residues. The germline gives CDR1 LNHNV, CDR2 YYDKDF (reference sequence). CDR3 DNA: TGTGCCACCAGCAGGGACAGACAGCGAAATGAAAAACTGTTTTTT. Protein sequence: CATSRDRQRNEKLFF.

The CDR3: CASSVVRDTDTQYF. CDR3 coding DNA: TGTGCCAGCAGCGTAGTGCGCGACACAGATACGCAGTATTTT. This chain joins TRBV9 and TRBJ2-3; D uncertain. Trimming removed 0 bases at V and 2 bases at J, with 7 bases between. Germline values: CDR1 SGDLS, CDR2 YYNGEE. The CDR3 is 14 residues long.

This clonotype was counted a few times. The chain joins TRBV11-2 to TRBJ2-1; 7 nucleotides line up with TRBD1. The ends lost 4 bases at V and 4 bases at J; junction bases unmatched: 16. This CDR3 comprises 18 residues. The germline CDR1 and CDR2 sequences are SGHAT and FQNNGV. CDR3 residues: CASSCLVARGLQYNEQFF. For the CDR3, the DNA is TGTGCCAGCAGCTGTTTGGTAGCGAGGGGGCTACAATACAATGAGCAGTTCTTC.

V usage is TRBV12-3 or TRBV12-4 and J usage is TRBJ2-1; no clear D gene. V was cut by 3 bases and J by 9 bases, with 18 bases left in between. The CDR3 runs 15 residues. As DNA, the CDR3 is TGTGCCAGCAGTTTCAGAAGTTCCGGAATTGGTGAGCAGTTCTTC. Translated, it gives CASSFRSSGIGEQFF.

This clonotype came up a few times. The chain joins TRBV7-2 to TRBJ2-7, with D uncertain. This CDR3 has 15 residues. The V end was cut by 5 bases, the J end by 1 base, with 15 bases between. CDR1 and CDR2 from the germline V gene are SGHTA and FQGNSA. This CDR3 reads CASSLRLGTSYEQYF. CDR3 sequence (DNA): TGTGCCAGCAGCCTGCGCCTAGGAACATCCTACGAGCAGTACTTC.

CDR3 nucleotide sequence: TGTGCCAGCAGTTTCCTCGGACAGGGCCCTCAGCCCCAGCATTTT. Its protein is CASSFLGQGPQPQHF. V gene TRBV28 combines with J gene TRBJ1-5; 8 nucleotides align to TRBD1. The CDR3 is 15 residues long. J lost 6 bases, V lost 3 bases, and 7 bases had no gene match. Germline V lookup: CDR1 MDHEN, CDR2 SYDVKM. Full variable domain (outside the CDR3, taken from reference TRBV28 and TRBJ1-5): DVKVTQSSRYLVKRTGEKVFLECVQDMDHENMFWYRQDPGLGLRLIYFSYDVKMKEKGDIPEGYSVSREKKERFSLILESASTNQTSMYLCASSFLGQGPQPQHFGDGTRLSIL.

This clonotype was counted only a few times. This chain links TRBV5-1 with TRBJ2-4; 10 bases are shared with TRBD1. There are 13 residues in the CDR3. Germline trimming cut 5 bases from V and 5 bases from J; bases unmatched to any gene: 1. CDR1 SGHRS and CDR2 YFSETQ come from the germline V gene. CDR3 nucleotides: TGCGCCAGCAGTGGACAGGGGGAAAACATTCAGTACTTC. Protein: CASSGQGENIQYF.

This clonotype came up a few times. The CDR3 sequence is CSARGPSRGTDTQYF. The CDR3 DNA reads TGCAGTGCTAGAGGACCTTCGCGGGGCACAGATACGCAGTATTTT. The chain combines TRBV20-1 with TRBJ2-3; D is possibly TRBD2 (5 bases). The CDR3 is 15 amino acids. V lost 1 base and J lost 1, with 12 bases in between. Germline V gene sequence: CDR1 DFQATT, CDR2 SNEGSKA (reference sequence).

The gene calls are TRBV20-1 and TRBJ1-5; the match to TRBD1 covers 8 bases. The CDR3 length is 13 residues. The V gene's germline CDR1 is DFQATT and CDR2 SNEGSKA (reference sequence). Trimming cost V 5 bases and J 7 bases; bases outside gene matches: 7. The DNA of the CDR3 is TGCAGTGCTGGTACAGGGGGGGGACAGCCCCAGCATTTT. It is translated as CSAGTGGGQPQHF.

This sequence joins TRBV27 and TRBJ2-1; possibly TRBD2 for D (6 bases). The CDR3 contains 15 residues. From germline, CDR1 is MNHEY and CDR2 SMNVEV (reference sequence). Trimming shortened V by 2 bases and J by 3 bases, and 11 bases separated the two germline ends. The CDR3 nucleotides read TGTGCCAGCAGTTTAGGGAGGACCTTCTACAATGAGCAGTTCTTC. Protein: CASSLGRTFYNEQFF.

V gene TRBV7-6 combines with J gene TRBJ2-3, with D maybe TRBD1 (6 bases). The germline gives CDR1 SGHVS, CDR2 FNYEAQ. This CDR3 contains 19 residues. V lost 5 bases and J 2 bases, leaving 26 bases between the germline ends. The CDR3 region has the DNA TGTGCCAGCAGCCCGCAGGCAGGGGCAGAGTCCCTAATCACAGATACGCAGTATTTT. As protein: CASSPQAGAESLITDTQYF.

The chain links TRBV7-2 to TRBJ2-1, with 16 bases lining up with TRBD2. J gave up 12 bases and V 6 bases, and 14 bases lay outside the gene matches. This CDR3 comprises 17 residues. Per germline, CDR1 SGHTA and CDR2 FQGNSA. This CDR3 reads CASSPQGTSGRASRQFF. The CDR3, as DNA: TGTGCCAGCAGTCCCCAAGGGACTAGCGGGAGGGCGAGTCGGCAGTTCTTC.

This clonotype has only a few counts. The chain couples TRBV11-2 to TRBJ1-2; no clear D. Trimming pared 3 bases from V and 3 bases from J, leaving 8 bases between. The CDR3 spans 13 residues. Germline loops: CDR1 SGHAT, CDR2 FQNNGV. The CDR3 DNA reads TGTGCCAGCAGCTTTGAGGTAGACTATGGCTACACCTTC. Translation: CASSFEVDYGYTF.

This clonotype was seen a handful of times. The V gene is TRBV15, the J gene TRBJ2-5, with D possibly matching TRBD2 (5 bases). The CDR3 runs 19 residues. The germline V gene encodes CDR1 LNHNV and CDR2 YYDKDF (reference sequence). Trimming cost V 0 bases and J 2 bases, with 22 bases left between them. The CDR3 loop is CATSRDYRENWYNQETQYF. The DNA of the CDR3 is TGTGCCACCAGCAGAGATTATAGGGAGAATTGGTACAATCAAGAGACCCAGTACTTC.

This clonotype was counted between two and nine times. This sequence joins TRBV4-2 and TRBJ2-1; TRBD2 agrees at 10 bases. Germline V gene lookup returns CDR1 LGHNA and CDR2 YNFKEQ. Unmatched junction bases numbered 16, after V lost 3 bases and J lost 2 bases. CDR3 length: 20 residues. Here the CDR3 reads CASSHYRITSGIGTYNEQFF. The CDR3 bases are TGTGCCAGCAGCCATTATCGCATTACTAGCGGGATTGGTACCTACAATGAGCAGTTCTTC.

Worth noting for this clonotype: This may come from a read error, since a much larger clone is one base off. The rearrangement uses TRBV7-2 and TRBJ1-2; TRBD1 matches at 7 bases. CDR3 length: 13 residues. Per the germline V gene, CDR1 is SGHTA and CDR2 is FQGNSA. With V trimmed by 3 bases and J by 4 bases, 2 bases remained unmatched. CDR3: CASSLTGLYGYTF. The CDR3 DNA follows: TGTGCCAGCAGCTTGACAGGGCTCTATGGCTACACCTTC.

V usage is TRBV27 and J usage is TRBJ2-7; D not certain. The germline V gene has CDR1 MNHEY and CDR2 SMNVEV (reference sequence). The V end lost 7 bases, the J end lost 2 bases, and 12 bases lay between the germline ends. The CDR3 is made up of 13 amino acids. The CDR3 DNA reads TGTGCCAGCAAAAAACTCGACGCCTACGAGCAGTACTTC. Protein sequence: CASKKLDAYEQYF.

The chain employs TRBV6-1 and TRBJ2-7, with TRBD2 identical over 7 bases. The CDR3 loop spans 15 amino acids. Germline-derived CDR1 and CDR2 are MNHNS and SASEGT. V dropped 3 bases and J dropped 2; count of bases not matched to a gene: 7. The CDR3 loop reads CASSEKRDGTYEQYV. DNA for the CDR3: TGTGCCAGCAGTGAGAAGCGGGACGGTACCTACGAGCAGTACGTC.

In this sample, this clonotype turned up a few times. The J gene is TRBJ2-7, the V gene TRBV6-1, with 11 positions matching TRBD2. V dropped 6 bases and J dropped 1; count of bases not matched to a gene: 8. Germline V gene lookup returns CDR1 MNHNS and CDR2 SASEGT. The length of the CDR3 is 16 residues. The CDR3 spells CASSNSGTSGSYEQYV. The CDR3 DNA follows: TGTGCCAGCAGCAACTCCGGGACTAGCGGATCCTACGAGCAGTACGTC.

In its sample, this clonotype was seen a few times. CDR3 in amino acids: CASSFDTPGTDTQYF. CDR3 DNA sequence: TGTGCCAGCAGCTTTGACACTCCGGGCACAGATACGCAGTATTTT. The rearrangement joins TRBV7-9 to TRBJ2-3; unclear D gene. This CDR3 is 15 amino acids long. Germline-derived CDR1 and CDR2 are SEHNR and FQNEAQ (reference sequence). Trimming stripped 3 bases from V and 1 base from J, with 11 bases between.